This T cell receptor beta chain is from a study of low-dose radiotherapy and immunotherapy resistance in tumors. Study-level background: Patients took 300 mg oral aspirin daily for four cycles from cycle 1 day 1.

In its sample, this clonotype was seen many times. First-strand cDNA relied on TRAV- and TRBV-specific primers spanning alpha and beta chains. TCR amplification used about 20 PCR cycles, a constant-region primer and a V-primer adapter. From the reads, TCRdb called clonotypes with MiXCR, one entry per CDR3 protein. The table lists around 80,000 distinct CDR3 sequences, around a sixth of them singletons. As to time point: after trial treatment. Treatment in this sample: LDRT plus nivolumab, ipilimumab, low-dose cyclophosphamide and aspirin (RACIN trial). All of the donors were given nivolumab, ipilimumab, aspirin, low-dose cyclophosphamide and low-dose radiotherapy as part of RACIN, a single-arm trial. The V and J ends lost 5 bases and 0 bases respectively, with 14 bases between them. CDR1 and CDR2 from the germline V gene are DFQATT and SNEGSKA (reference sequence). There are 14 residues in the CDR3.

The TCR was taken from a male donor with prostate cancer. The V and J genes are TRBV20-1 and TRBJ2-7, with D tentatively TRBD2 (6 bases). Specimen: PBMCs, collected after low-dose radiotherapy plus immunotherapy. The DNA of the CDR3 is TGCAGTGCTGGGCGGGACTTCCTCTCCTACGAGCAGTACTTC. Amino acid sequence: CSAGRDFLSYEQYF.